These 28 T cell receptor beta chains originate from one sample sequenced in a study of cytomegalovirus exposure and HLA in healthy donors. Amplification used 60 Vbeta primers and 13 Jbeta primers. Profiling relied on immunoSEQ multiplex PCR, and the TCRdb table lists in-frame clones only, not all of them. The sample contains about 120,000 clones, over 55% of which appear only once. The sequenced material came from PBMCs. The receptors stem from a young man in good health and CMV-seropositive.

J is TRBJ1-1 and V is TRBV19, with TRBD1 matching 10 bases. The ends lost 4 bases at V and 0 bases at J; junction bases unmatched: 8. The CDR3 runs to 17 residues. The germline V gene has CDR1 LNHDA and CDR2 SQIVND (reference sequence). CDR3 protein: CASSKGTGDPMNTEAFF. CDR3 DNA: TGTGCCAGTAGTAAAGGGACAGGGGACCCCATGAACACTGAAGCTTTCTTT.

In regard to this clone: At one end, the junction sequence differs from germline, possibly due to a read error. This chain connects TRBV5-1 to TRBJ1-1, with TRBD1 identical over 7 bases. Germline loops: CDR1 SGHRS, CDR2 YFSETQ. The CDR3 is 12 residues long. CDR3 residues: CASSLALQGWEF. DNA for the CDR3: TGCGCCAGCAGCTTGGCCCTACAGGGGTGGGAATTT.

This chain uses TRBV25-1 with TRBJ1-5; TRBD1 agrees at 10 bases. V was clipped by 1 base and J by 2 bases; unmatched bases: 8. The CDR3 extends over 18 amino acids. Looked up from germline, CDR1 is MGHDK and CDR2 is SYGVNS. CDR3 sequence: CASSEWEWTGGGNQPQHF. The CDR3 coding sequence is TGTGCCAGCAGTGAATGGGAGTGGACAGGGGGTGGCAATCAGCCCCAGCATTTT.

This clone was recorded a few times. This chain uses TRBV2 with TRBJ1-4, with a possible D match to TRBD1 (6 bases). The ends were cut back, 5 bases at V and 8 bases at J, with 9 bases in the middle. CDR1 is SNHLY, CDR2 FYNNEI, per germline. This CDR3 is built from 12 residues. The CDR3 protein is CASSRDREKLFF. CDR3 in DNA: TGTGCCAGCAGTCGAGACAGGGAAAAACTGTTTTTT.

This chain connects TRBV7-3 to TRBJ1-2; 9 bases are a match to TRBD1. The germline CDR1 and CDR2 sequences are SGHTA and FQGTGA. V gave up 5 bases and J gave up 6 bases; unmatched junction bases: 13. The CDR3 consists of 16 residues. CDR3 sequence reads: CASSPATGTGNHGYTF. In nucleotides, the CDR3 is TGTGCCAGCAGCCCTGCTACGGGGACAGGGAACCATGGCTACACCTTC.

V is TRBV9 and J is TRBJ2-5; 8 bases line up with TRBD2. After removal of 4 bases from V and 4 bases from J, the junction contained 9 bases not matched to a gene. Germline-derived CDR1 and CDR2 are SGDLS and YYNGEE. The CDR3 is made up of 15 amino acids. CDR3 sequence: CASSPSRGGLETQYF. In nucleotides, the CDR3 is TGTGCCAGCAGCCCGAGTCGGGGGGGGCTAGAGACCCAGTACTTC.

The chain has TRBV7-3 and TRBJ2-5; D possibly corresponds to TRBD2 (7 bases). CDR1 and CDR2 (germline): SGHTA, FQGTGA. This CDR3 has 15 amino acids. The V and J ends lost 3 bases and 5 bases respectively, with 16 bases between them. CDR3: CASSFGGGGRETQYF. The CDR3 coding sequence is TGTGCCAGCAGCTTCGGTGGGGGGGGCCGGGAGACCCAGTACTTC.

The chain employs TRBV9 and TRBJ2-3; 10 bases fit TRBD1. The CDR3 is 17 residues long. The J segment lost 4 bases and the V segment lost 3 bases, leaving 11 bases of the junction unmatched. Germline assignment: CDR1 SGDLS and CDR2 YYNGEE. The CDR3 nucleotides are TGTGCCAGCAGCGAAACCTTGACAGGGGGCGACCCAGATACGCAGTATTTT. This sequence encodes CASSETLTGGDPDTQYF.

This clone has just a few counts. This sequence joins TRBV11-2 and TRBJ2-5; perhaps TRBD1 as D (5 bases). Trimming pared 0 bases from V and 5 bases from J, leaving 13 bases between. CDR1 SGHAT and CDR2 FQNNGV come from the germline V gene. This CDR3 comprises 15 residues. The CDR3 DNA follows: TGTGCCAGCAGCTTAGATAACCCAGGGCGGGAGACCCAGTACTTC. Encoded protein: CASSLDNPGRETQYF.

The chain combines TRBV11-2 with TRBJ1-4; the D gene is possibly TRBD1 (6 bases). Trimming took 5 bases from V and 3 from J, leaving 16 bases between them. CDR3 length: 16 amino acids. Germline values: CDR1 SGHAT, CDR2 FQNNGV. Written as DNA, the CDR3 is TGTGCCAGCAGCCTACAGGGCCGCGTGGCTAATGAAAAACTGTTTTTT. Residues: CASSLQGRVANEKLFF.

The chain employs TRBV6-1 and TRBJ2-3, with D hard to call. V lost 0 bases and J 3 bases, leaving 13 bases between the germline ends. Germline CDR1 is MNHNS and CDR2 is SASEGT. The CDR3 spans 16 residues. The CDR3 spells CASSEAKRRRTDTQYF. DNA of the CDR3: TGTGCCAGCAGTGAAGCGAAACGCCGTCGGACAGATACGCAGTATTTT.

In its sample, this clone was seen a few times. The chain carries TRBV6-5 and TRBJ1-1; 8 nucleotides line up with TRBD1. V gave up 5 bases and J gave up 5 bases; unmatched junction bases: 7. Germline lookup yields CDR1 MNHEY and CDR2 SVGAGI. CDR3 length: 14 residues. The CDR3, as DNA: TGTGCCAGCAGTGACAGGGACAGGCAAACTGAAGCTTTCTTT. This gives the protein CASSDRDRQTEAFF.

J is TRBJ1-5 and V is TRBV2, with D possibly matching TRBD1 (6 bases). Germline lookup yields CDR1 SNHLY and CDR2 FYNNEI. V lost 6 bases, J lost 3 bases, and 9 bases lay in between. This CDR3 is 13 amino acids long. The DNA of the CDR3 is TGTGCCAGCAGGGGGGACAACAATCAGCCCCAGCATTTT. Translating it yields CASRGDNNQPQHF.

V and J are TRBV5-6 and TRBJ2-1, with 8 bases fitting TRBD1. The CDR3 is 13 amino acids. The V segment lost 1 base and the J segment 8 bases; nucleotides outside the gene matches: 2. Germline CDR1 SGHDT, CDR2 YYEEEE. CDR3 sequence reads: CASSLSGGDEQFF. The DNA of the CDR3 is TGTGCCAGCAGCTTGTCAGGGGGCGATGAGCAGTTCTTC.

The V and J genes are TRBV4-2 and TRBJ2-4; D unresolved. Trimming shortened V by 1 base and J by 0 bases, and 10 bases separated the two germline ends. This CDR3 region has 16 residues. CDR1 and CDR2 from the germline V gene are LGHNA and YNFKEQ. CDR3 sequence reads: CASSQVRSLAKNIQYF. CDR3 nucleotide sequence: TGTGCCAGCAGCCAAGTTCGGTCCTTAGCCAAAAACATTCAGTACTTC.

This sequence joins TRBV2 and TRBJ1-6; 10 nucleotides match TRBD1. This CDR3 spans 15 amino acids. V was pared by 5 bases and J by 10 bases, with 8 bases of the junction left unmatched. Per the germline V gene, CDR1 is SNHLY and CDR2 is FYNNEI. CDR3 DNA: TGTGCCAGCAGTAACCGGGACAGGGGAGGCTCACCCCTCCACTTT. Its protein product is CASSNRDRGGSPLHF.

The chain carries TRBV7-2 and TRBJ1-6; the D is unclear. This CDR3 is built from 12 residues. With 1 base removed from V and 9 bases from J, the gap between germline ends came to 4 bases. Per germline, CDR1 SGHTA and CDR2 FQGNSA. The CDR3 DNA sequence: TGTGCCAGCAGCTTAGGGCCTTCACCCCTCCACTTT. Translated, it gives CASSLGPSPLHF.

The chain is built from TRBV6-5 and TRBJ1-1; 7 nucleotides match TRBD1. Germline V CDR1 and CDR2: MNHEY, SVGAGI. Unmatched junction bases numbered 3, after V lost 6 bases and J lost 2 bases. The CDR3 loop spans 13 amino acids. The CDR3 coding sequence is TGTGCCAGCAGGGGACAGTTTAACACTGAAGCTTTCTTT. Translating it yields CASRGQFNTEAFF.

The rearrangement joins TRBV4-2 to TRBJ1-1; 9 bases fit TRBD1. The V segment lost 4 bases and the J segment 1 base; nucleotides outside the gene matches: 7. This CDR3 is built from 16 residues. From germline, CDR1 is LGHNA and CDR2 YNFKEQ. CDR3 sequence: CASSRPMGQGNTEAFF. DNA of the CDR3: TGTGCCAGCAGCCGACCCATGGGACAGGGGAACACTGAAGCTTTCTTT.

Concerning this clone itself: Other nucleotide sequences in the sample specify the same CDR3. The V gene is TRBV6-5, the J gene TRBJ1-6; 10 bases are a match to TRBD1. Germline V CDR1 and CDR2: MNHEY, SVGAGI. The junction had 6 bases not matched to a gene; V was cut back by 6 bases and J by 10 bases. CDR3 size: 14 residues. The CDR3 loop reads CASSPGTGVSPLHF. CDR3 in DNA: TGTGCCAGCAGCCCCGGGACAGGGGTGTCACCCCTCCACTTT.

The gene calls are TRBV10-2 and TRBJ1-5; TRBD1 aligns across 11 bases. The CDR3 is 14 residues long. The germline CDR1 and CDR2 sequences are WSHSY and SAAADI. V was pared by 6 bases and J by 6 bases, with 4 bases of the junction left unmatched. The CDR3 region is CASRDRGHGQPQHF. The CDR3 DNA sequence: TGCGCCAGCAGGGACAGGGGGCATGGTCAGCCCCAGCATTTT.

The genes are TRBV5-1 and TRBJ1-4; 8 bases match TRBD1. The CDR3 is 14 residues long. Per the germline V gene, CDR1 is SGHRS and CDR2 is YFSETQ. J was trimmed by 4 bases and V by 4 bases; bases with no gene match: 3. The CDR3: CASSGDRFNEKLFF. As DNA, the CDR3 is TGCGCCAGCAGCGGGGACAGGTTTAATGAAAAACTGTTTTTT.

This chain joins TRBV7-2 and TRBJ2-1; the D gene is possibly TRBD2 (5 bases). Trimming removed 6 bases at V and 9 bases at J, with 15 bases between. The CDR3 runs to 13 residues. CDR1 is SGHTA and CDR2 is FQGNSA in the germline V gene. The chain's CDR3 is CASRLTTGVEQFF. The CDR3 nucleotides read TGTGCCAGCAGACTGACCACCGGGGTTGAGCAGTTCTTC.

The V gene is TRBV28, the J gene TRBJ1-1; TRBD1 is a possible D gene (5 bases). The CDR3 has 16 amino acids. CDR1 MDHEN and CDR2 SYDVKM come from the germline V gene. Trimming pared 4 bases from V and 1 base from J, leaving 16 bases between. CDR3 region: CASSSGGWETNTEAFF. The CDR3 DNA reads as TGTGCCAGCAGTTCCGGGGGGTGGGAAACGAACACTGAAGCTTTCTTT.

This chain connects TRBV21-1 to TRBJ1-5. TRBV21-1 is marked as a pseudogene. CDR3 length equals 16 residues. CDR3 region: CASIQIGTNSNQPQHF. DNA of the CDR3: TGTGCCAGCATTCAGATTGGGACTAATAGCAATCAGCCCCAGCATTTT.

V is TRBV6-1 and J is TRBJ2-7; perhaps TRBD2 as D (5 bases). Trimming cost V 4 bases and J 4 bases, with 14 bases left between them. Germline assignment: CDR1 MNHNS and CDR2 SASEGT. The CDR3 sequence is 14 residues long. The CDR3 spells CASSVSDEGYEQYF. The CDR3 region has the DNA TGTGCCAGCAGTGTTTCGGATGAGGGTTACGAGCAGTACTTC.

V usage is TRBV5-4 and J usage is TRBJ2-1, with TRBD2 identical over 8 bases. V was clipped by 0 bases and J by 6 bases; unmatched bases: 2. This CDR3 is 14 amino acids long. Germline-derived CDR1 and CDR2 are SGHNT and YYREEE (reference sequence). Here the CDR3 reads CASSLVAGPNEQFF. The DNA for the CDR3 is TGTGCCAGCAGCTTGGTAGCGGGGCCCAATGAGCAGTTCTTC. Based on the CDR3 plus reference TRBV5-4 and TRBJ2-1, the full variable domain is ETGVTQSPTHLIKTRGQQVTLRCSSQSGHNTVSWYQQALGQGPQFIFQYYREEENGRGNFPPRFSGLQFPNYSSELNVNALELDDSALYLCASSLVAGPNEQFFGPGTRLTVL.

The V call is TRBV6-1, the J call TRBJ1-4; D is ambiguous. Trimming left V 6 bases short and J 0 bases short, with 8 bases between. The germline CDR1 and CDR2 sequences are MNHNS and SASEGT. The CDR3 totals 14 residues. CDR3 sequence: CASRRETTNEKLFF. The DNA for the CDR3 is TGTGCCAGCAGGAGAGAAACAACTAATGAAAAACTGTTTTTT.